These T cell receptor beta chains were read from a single sample in a study of PD-1 blockade in classical Hodgkin lymphoma. Libraries were prepared by immunoSEQ multiplex PCR; TCRdb keeps only in-frame clonotypes and omits some of them. The sample consists of tens of thousands of clones, roughly 89% of them appearing once. Sample: peripheral blood mononuclear cells (PBMCs), taken before the second cycle of nivolumab. The receptors stem from a human donor with classical Hodgkin lymphoma. Both conserved end residues are trimmed from each CDR3. Fields, in order: D gene, CDR3 length, J gene, V gene, CDR3 protein. A D gene is named only where the DNA matches it firmly.

D gene: TRBD1; CDR3 length: 13; J gene: TRBJ2-1; V gene: TRBV28; CDR3 protein: ASSTTGGPYNEQF
D gene: -; CDR3 length: 18; J gene: TRBJ2-2; V gene: TRBV11-3; CDR3 protein: ASSLDLERWEKMVTGELF
D gene: -; CDR3 length: 12; J gene: TRBJ1-5; V gene: TRBV5-4; CDR3 protein: ASSLAGHNQPQH
D gene: -; CDR3 length: 12; J gene: TRBJ2-2; V gene: TRBV18; CDR3 protein: ASSHSGVTGELF
D gene: TRBD1; CDR3 length: 13; J gene: TRBJ1-2; V gene: TRBV6-5; CDR3 protein: ASSFTGTGGSGYT
D gene: -; CDR3 length: 12; J gene: TRBJ1-2; V gene: TRBV7-9; CDR3 protein: ASSLGTPSYGYT
D gene: TRBD2; CDR3 length: 12; J gene: TRBJ2-2; V gene: TRBV27; CDR3 protein: ASGRVSYTGELF
D gene: TRBD1; CDR3 length: 12; J gene: TRBJ2-7; V gene: TRBV5-1; CDR3 protein: ASSQRDRYYEQY
D gene: -; CDR3 length: 11; J gene: TRBJ1-1; V gene: TRBV5-1; CDR3 protein: ASSQGWNTEAF
D gene: -; CDR3 length: 11; J gene: TRBJ2-7; V gene: TRBV7-8; CDR3 protein: ASSLQFSYEQY
D gene: TRBD2; CDR3 length: 15; J gene: TRBJ2-1; V gene: TRBV4-1; CDR3 protein: ASSQDGETSGIYEQF
D gene: -; CDR3 length: 10; J gene: TRBJ2-7; V gene: TRBV28; CDR3 protein: ASTTTSYEQY
D gene: TRBD1; CDR3 length: 14; J gene: TRBJ1-5; V gene: TRBV18; CDR3 protein: ASSPEQGADNQPQH
D gene: -; CDR3 length: 14; J gene: TRBJ2-2; V gene: TRBV28; CDR3 protein: ASSFPLGVNTGELF